This entry lists 29 T cell receptor beta chains sequenced from one sample in a study of blood T cell repertoires in COVID-19. Only in-frame clones appear in the TCRdb table, and some are missing; sequencing was by immunoSEQ multiplex PCR. The data contain 130,000 to 150,000 clones, around 84% of them seen just once; the ten biggest clones take up approximately 13%. Specimen: peripheral blood. The receptors originated from a man aged 55 to 69 with active or convalescent COVID-19.

This clone was detected only a few times. This chain joins TRBV5-5 and TRBJ2-5, with TRBD2 as a possible D gene (5 bases). Germline-derived CDR1 and CDR2 are SGHKS and YYEKEE (reference sequence). The CDR3 runs 13 residues. Trimming removed 4 bases from V and 3 bases from J, with 10 bases in between. CDR3 nucleotide sequence: TGTGCCAGCAGCCCCCCCGGGGAAGAGACCCAGTACTTC. This sequence encodes CASSPPGEETQYF.

This clone was picked up one time. This chain joins TRBV7-2 and TRBJ2-4, with D possibly matching TRBD2 (6 bases). Trimming left V 1 base short and J 4 bases short, with 14 bases between. The CDR3 spans 16 residues. CDR1 is SGHTA and CDR2 is FQGNSA in the germline V gene. CDR3 in amino acids: CASSLDFASAKNIQYF. For the CDR3, the DNA is TGTGCCAGCAGCTTAGATTTTGCTAGCGCGAAAAACATTCAGTACTTC.

The chain employs TRBV27 and TRBJ2-6; no firm D call. The V and J ends lost 5 bases and 1 base respectively, with 3 bases between them. The germline V gene encodes CDR1 MNHEY and CDR2 SMNVEV (reference sequence). The CDR3 totals 13 residues. The CDR3 protein is CASSRSGANVLTF. The DNA of the CDR3 is TGTGCCAGCAGTCGGTCTGGGGCCAACGTCCTGACTTTC.

This chain uses TRBV24-1 with TRBJ2-3; TRBD1 is a possible D gene (6 bases). Trimming left V 3 bases short and J 2 bases short, with 14 bases between. Germline lookup yields CDR1 KGHDR and CDR2 SFDVKD. This CDR3 has 16 residues. For the CDR3, the DNA is TGTGCCACCAGTGATCCTTCAGGGGATAACACAGATACGCAGTATTTT. It is translated as CATSDPSGDNTDTQYF.

CDR3 sequence: CASGTIVTEAFF. CDR3 bases: TGTGCCAGTGGGACAATAGTCACTGAAGCTTTCTTT. The chain joins TRBV19 to TRBJ1-1; the D gene is possibly TRBD1 (6 bases). CDR3 size: 12 residues. Germline V gene data show CDR1 as LNHDA and CDR2 as SQIVND (reference sequence). V lost 8 bases and J lost 4, with 11 bases in between.

The CDR3 bases are TGTGCCAGCAGCTTGTGGGCTAGCTCAGATACGCAGTATTTT. This gives the protein CASSLWASSDTQYF. This sequence joins TRBV5-4 and TRBJ2-3; TRBD2 is a possible D gene (5 bases). Deletions cut 1 base from V and 4 bases from J, with 10 bases between. CDR1 is SGHNT and CDR2 is YYREEE in the germline V gene (reference sequence). This CDR3 contains 14 residues.

The rearrangement links TRBV23-1 to TRBJ2-4; TRBD1 aligns across 9 bases. TRBV23-1 is identified as an open reading frame with a role that is uncertain. Losses at the gene ends were 0 bases for V and 0 bases for J; bases not matched to a gene: 15. The CDR3 extends over 21 amino acids. DNA of the CDR3: TGCGCCAGCAGTCAATCGAGATTCCGGGACAGGGTTTTACTAGCCAAAAACATTCAGTACTTC. Translating gives CASSQSRFRDRVLLAKNIQYF.

The table lists this clone with a few counts. V is TRBV4-2 and J is TRBJ2-7, with D possibly TRBD1 on 6 matching bases. CDR1 and CDR2 (germline): LGHNA, YNFKEQ. The V end was cut by 1 base, the J end by 6 bases, with 13 bases between. This CDR3 is built from 14 residues. CDR3 nucleotide sequence: TGTGCCAGCAGCCAAGGCAGGGGCCCTAGCGAGCAGTACTTC. Its protein is CASSQGRGPSEQYF.

The chain joins TRBV19 to TRBJ2-7, with D possibly matching TRBD1 (6 bases). V lost 4 bases and J 2 bases, leaving 18 bases between the germline ends. Germline loops: CDR1 LNHDA, CDR2 SQIVND (reference sequence). The CDR3 consists of 16 residues. The chain's CDR3 is CASSTRDRHSPYEQYF. The CDR3 nucleotides are TGTGCCAGTAGTACCCGCGACAGGCATAGCCCCTACGAGCAGTACTTC.

The genes are TRBV12-5 and TRBJ2-5, with 7 nucleotides matching TRBD2. Germline V gives CDR1 LGHNT, CDR2 FRNRAP. This CDR3 is built from 16 residues. The ends lost 1 base at V and 4 bases at J; junction bases unmatched: 9. DNA of the CDR3: TGTGCTAGTGGTTTGGGCGTGACAGCGGGGTCAGAGACCCAGTACTTC. Its protein is CASGLGVTAGSETQYF.

V usage is TRBV18 and J usage is TRBJ2-2, with 9 bases matching TRBD1. The CDR3 extends over 15 amino acids. Germline V gene data show CDR1 as KGHSH and CDR2 as LQKENI. V shed 4 bases and J 1 base; nucleotides not matched to a gene: 1. The DNA for the CDR3 is TGTGCCAGCTCACTGGGACAGGGGAACACCGGGGAGCTGTTTTTT. The encoded protein is CASSLGQGNTGELFF.

The chain uses TRBV27 and TRBJ2-4; 12 bases agree with TRBD1. The CDR3 sequence is 15 residues long. V gave up 3 bases and J gave up 8 bases; unmatched junction bases: 5. Germline V gene lookup returns CDR1 MNHEY and CDR2 SMNVEV (reference sequence). The CDR3 protein is CASSFTGTGGYIQYF. The CDR3 DNA sequence: TGTGCCAGCAGTTTCACCGGGACAGGGGGCTACATTCAGTACTTC.

This clone has just a few counts. The rearrangement uses TRBV27 and TRBJ2-3; 7 positions match TRBD1. V was pared by 8 bases and J by 2 bases, with 4 bases of the junction left unmatched. The germline CDR1 and CDR2 sequences are MNHEY and SMNVEV (reference sequence). The CDR3 has 13 amino acids. DNA for the CDR3: TGTGCCAGCTGGGGGACAGTCACAGATACGCAGTATTTT. This gives the protein CASWGTVTDTQYF.

V usage is TRBV24-1 and J usage is TRBJ2-3, with TRBD2 matching 10 bases. The V segment lost 3 bases and the J segment 6 bases; nucleotides outside the gene matches: 17. This CDR3 has 19 residues. Per germline, CDR1 KGHDR and CDR2 SFDVKD. CDR3 sequence (DNA): TGTGCCACCAGTGATCCCAACACCCCGGGGAGCGGGAGGGTGGATACGCAGTATTTT. It translates to CATSDPNTPGSGRVDTQYF.

The chain links TRBV24-1 to TRBJ2-3; 9 nucleotides match TRBD1. V lost 4 bases to trimming and J lost 3 bases; unmatched junction nucleotides: 10. Germline lookup yields CDR1 KGHDR and CDR2 SFDVKD. This CDR3 comprises 17 residues. CDR3 bases: TGTGCCACCAGTGACCCGAGGACAGGGGAGGAAACAGATACGCAGTATTTT. Translating gives CATSDPRTGEETDTQYF.

The chain carries TRBV9 and TRBJ2-3; TRBD2 matches at 9 bases. CDR3 length: 16 residues. Germline-derived CDR1 and CDR2 are SGDLS and YYNGEE. Trimming took 4 bases from V and 4 from J; bases not matched to a gene: 10. This CDR3 is CASSLPAGGPADTQYF. In DNA, the CDR3 is TGTGCCAGCAGCCTCCCAGCGGGAGGCCCCGCAGATACGCAGTATTTT.

In its sample, this clone was seen once. The chain links TRBV6-2 or TRBV6-3 to TRBJ2-5; D is uncertain. Germline V gives CDR1 MNHEY, CDR2 SVGEGT. This CDR3 is built from 13 residues. The V gene lost 2 bases and the J gene lost 3 bases, with 7 bases spanning the gap. This CDR3 reads CASSYGREETQYF. The CDR3 nucleotides read TGTGCCAGCAGTTACGGTCGGGAAGAGACCCAGTACTTC.

This clone came up a few times. The chain couples TRBV10-3 to TRBJ1-5; a possible D gene is TRBD1 (6 bases). Germline V CDR1 and CDR2: ENHRY, SYGVKD. The CDR3 contains 15 residues. Trimming left V 10 bases short and J 11 bases short, with 27 bases between. CDR3 nucleotide sequence: TGTGCCACCTCCTTAACCCAGGGGTGGGACGTGTCCCAGCATTTT. Residues: CATSLTQGWDVSQHF.

This clone has more than one count but fewer than ten. The V call is TRBV5-1, the J call TRBJ1-4, with TRBD1 matching over 10 bases. The CDR3 consists of 15 residues. Trimming at V came to 4 bases and at J to 3 bases, leaving 3 bases not matched to a gene. Germline V gene sequence: CDR1 SGHRS, CDR2 YFSETQ. The CDR3 region has the DNA TGCGCCAGCAGCAAGGGGACAGGGGCTAATGAAAAACTGTTTTTT. Encoded protein: CASSKGTGANEKLFF.

CDR3 in DNA: TGTGCCAGCAGCTTAGGGACAGCGGGAGGAGACACCGGGGAGCTGTTTTTT. This encodes CASSLGTAGGDTGELFF. This chain joins TRBV7-9 and TRBJ2-2; 9 nucleotides align to TRBD2. The CDR3 length is 17 residues. J lost 3 bases, V lost 1 base, and 6 bases had no gene match. The germline V gene encodes CDR1 SEHNR and CDR2 FQNEAQ (reference sequence).

The chain employs TRBV27 and TRBJ2-1; 8 nucleotides line up with TRBD2. CDR1 is MNHEY, CDR2 SMNVEV, per germline (reference sequence). Trimming at V came to 6 bases and at J to 0 bases, leaving 13 bases not matched to a gene. The CDR3 consists of 18 residues. CDR3 sequence: CASSPRVAGISSYNEQFF. The CDR3 DNA reads as TGTGCCAGCAGCCCTCGAGTAGCGGGAATAAGCTCCTACAATGAGCAGTTCTTC.

V and J are TRBV5-4 and TRBJ2-3; 11 bases line up with TRBD2. J lost 3 bases, V lost 4 bases, and 4 bases had no gene match. Germline V lookup: CDR1 SGHNT, CDR2 YYREEE (reference sequence). CDR3 length equals 15 residues. The CDR3 bases are TGTGCCAGCAGCGCGGGACTAGCGGAAACAGATACGCAGTATTTT. Translation gives CASSAGLAETDTQYF.

The J gene is TRBJ1-6, the V gene TRBV9, with TRBD1 identical over 7 bases. CDR1 SGDLS and CDR2 YYNGEE come from the germline V gene. The V gene end was trimmed by 0 bases and the J gene end by 9 bases; junction bases not matched to a gene: 12. There are 17 residues in the CDR3. The CDR3 protein is CASSVGAAPGGISPLHF. The CDR3 DNA is TGTGCCAGCAGCGTAGGAGCTGCACCAGGGGGAATTTCACCCCTCCACTTT.

Points on this clone: The same CDR3 arises from other DNA sequences in this sample as well. The chain links TRBV5-1 to TRBJ1-5, with 8 bases identical to TRBD1. Looked up from germline, CDR1 is SGHRS and CDR2 is YFSETQ. The CDR3 has 14 residues. Germline trimming cut 4 bases from V and 7 bases from J; bases unmatched to any gene: 7. The CDR3 bases are TGCGCCAGCAGCCTCGGACAGGGTGGACAGCCCCAGCATTTT. Its protein product is CASSLGQGGQPQHF.

The chain has TRBV6-1 and TRBJ1-1; D uncertain. CDR1 and CDR2 from the germline V gene are MNHNS and SASEGT. The V gene lost 3 bases and the J gene lost 1 base, with 9 bases spanning the gap. CDR3 length: 14 amino acids. CDR3 loop: CASSDAVWNTEAFF. As DNA, the CDR3 is TGTGCCAGCAGTGATGCGGTTTGGAACACTGAAGCTTTCTTT.

The rearrangement uses TRBV5-1 and TRBJ1-4; D uncertain. Germline loops: CDR1 SGHRS, CDR2 YFSETQ. This CDR3 is 16 amino acids long. The V gene lost 4 bases and the J gene lost 5 bases, with 18 bases spanning the gap. This chain's CDR3 is CASSLDLIGVNEKLFF. The DNA for the CDR3 is TGCGCCAGCAGCCTTGATTTGATCGGAGTGAATGAAAAACTGTTTTTT.

This chain joins TRBV27 and TRBJ2-1; maybe TRBD2 (6 bases). This CDR3 comprises 15 residues. Germline values: CDR1 MNHEY, CDR2 SMNVEV (reference sequence). The V end was cut by 5 bases, the J end by 5 bases, with 16 bases between. The CDR3 reads CASSPTGLDNNEQFF. DNA for the CDR3: TGTGCCAGCAGTCCGACGGGACTCGACAACAATGAGCAGTTCTTC.

The CDR3 coding sequence is TGCGCCAGCAGCCGAGCGGAAGATACGCAGTATTTT. Its translation: CASSRAEDTQYF. The chain recombines TRBV4-1 with TRBJ2-3; possibly TRBD2 for D (5 bases). The CDR3 totals 12 residues. V gave up 4 bases and J gave up 5 bases, with 7 bases separating them. Per the germline V gene, CDR1 is MGHRA and CDR2 is YSYEKL.

The chain recombines TRBV12-3 or TRBV12-4 with TRBJ2-7; TRBD2 is a possible D gene (5 bases). This CDR3 is built from 13 residues. V was pared by 4 bases and J by 4 bases, with 11 bases between. This CDR3 reads CASSYSTGYEQYF. The CDR3, as DNA: TGTGCCAGCAGTTATAGCACGGGGTACGAGCAGTACTTC.